A selection of T cell receptor beta chains follows, all from one sample in a study of a mutant IDH1 vaccine in newly diagnosed glioma. Their recognized antigens are unknown. Data came from immunoSEQ multiplex PCR; TCRdb stores just in-frame clones and leaves some out. Here the sample spans 35,000 to 55,000 clones, less than 85% being singletons. The sample here was PBMCs, taken from a glioma patient whose treatment included an IDH1 peptide vaccine. These receptors came from a woman between 18 and 30 years old with glioma. Some clones in this sample may be carry-over from other donors' samples. The conserved cysteine and the conserved F or W are not part of the CDR3 here.

J gene,V gene,CDR3 protein
TRBJ2-7,TRBV30,AWSGGTPSSYEQY
TRBJ2-2,TRBV25-1,ASNRDTGELF
TRBJ2-2,TRBV5-1,ASATWRGQGARSGELF
TRBJ1-2,TRBV2,ALPGTGSYGYT
TRBJ2-3,TRBV11-3,ASSQWTSGRATDTQY
TRBJ2-5,TRBV4-3,ASSQERGGQETQY
TRBJ2-7,TRBV27,ASSDYGTGVHEQY
TRBJ2-3,TRBV9,ASSVGARESTDTQY
TRBJ2-7,TRBV5-1,ASSLPSTSGRATYEQY
TRBJ2-2,TRBV4-1,ASSQATRNTGELF
TRBJ2-7,TRBV11-3,ASSYSVGGSYEQY
TRBJ2-6,TRBV5-1,ATRTGPSSGANVLT
TRBJ1-4,TRBV10-3,AIRNPSGEKLF
TRBJ2-5,TRBV6-1,ASRGSVEETQY
TRBJ1-1,TRBV6-5,ASSSTGKLAF
TRBJ1-2,TRBV7-9,ASIPTQGAVNYGYT
TRBJ2-1,TRBV6-1,ASGSGLLSYNEQF
TRBJ2-3,TRBV27,AAGRHTDTQY
TRBJ2-7,TRBV9,ASSPRDRGRFSHEQY
TRBJ2-7,TRBV19,ASSPTSGRNYEQY
TRBJ1-3,TRBV19,ASSPRARSGNTIY
TRBJ1-2,TRBV29-1,SVATGWGYT
TRBJ1-2,TRBV6-6,ASSWQEAQGGGGYT
TRBJ2-2,TRBV30,ARSGTGITGELF
TRBJ1-2,TRBV5-1,ASSLVGQGNGYT
TRBJ2-7,TRBV30,AWSIGLTYEQY
TRBJ1-1,TRBV19,ASIRTTLETEAF
TRBJ2-7,TRBV10-2,ASSESGGKGPEQY
TRBJ2-7,TRBV4-2,ASSQEGVSYEQY
TRBJ2-2,TRBV18,ASSRSPTANTGELF
TRBJ2-7,TRBV9,ASSGGVRDSRYEQY
TRBJ1-1,TRBV7-9,ASSPLQQANTEAF
TRBJ2-5,TRBV7-9,ASSFEEHHQETQY
TRBJ2-4,TRBV6-5,ASKELAKNIQY
TRBJ1-3,TRBV11-3,ASSTGLSGNTIY
TRBJ1-4,TRBV2,ASSDWAGKEKLF
TRBJ2-2,TRBV18,ASSPGNTGELF
TRBJ2-7,TRBV30,AWSYFGLAGDDLAQY
TRBJ1-2,TRBV6-1,ASRPTMTGGKGYT
TRBJ2-3,TRBV10-1,ASSESPSSTDTQY
TRBJ2-5,TRBV27,ASGWDRVGETQY
TRBJ2-3,TRBV9,ASRPTADTDTQY
TRBJ2-5,TRBV9,ASSAGGRQETQY
TRBJ2-5,TRBV6-5,ASSYSRGAAQY
TRBJ1-2,TRBV27,ASSLSSGNGYT
TRBJ2-7,TRBV11-3,ASSLDRDRVYEQY